This TCR beta chain was captured by sequencing in a study of cytomegalovirus exposure and HLA in healthy donors. Study outcomes and limitations: The study recorded 150 to 200 TCR beta chains that were cytomegalovirus-associated.

Notes on this clone: Antigen unknown.

Assay: immunoSEQ multiplex PCR; the TCRdb copy retains only in-frame clones and omits some. The profile covers 100,000 to 150,000 clones, with roughly 95% appearing a single time and 1.7% taken by the ten largest. J gave up 10 bases and V 3 bases, and 10 bases lay outside the gene matches. Germline CDR1 GTSNPN, CDR2 SVGIG (reference sequence). There are 14 residues in the CDR3. The source material was PBMCs. V usage is TRBV30 and J usage is TRBJ2-1; 9 bases line up with TRBD2. This clonotype was obtained from a young man in good health and CMV-seronegative. The CDR3 loop is CAWRTGLARGEQFF. CDR3 sequence (DNA): TGTGCCTGGAGGACGGGACTAGCAAGAGGCGAGCAGTTCTTC.